A single sample is the source of the 23 T cell receptor beta chains below, sequenced in a study of blood T cell repertoires in COVID-19. Profiling relied on immunoSEQ multiplex PCR, and the TCRdb table lists in-frame clones only, not all of them. The table has some 300,000 clones, 70% to 90% seen once. The sequenced sample consisted of PBMCs or T cells enriched from blood (not recorded which). The receptors shown here come from a woman in her 30s who had recovered from COVID-19.

V is TRBV11-2 and J is TRBJ2-7; D not certain. Germline CDR1 and CDR2: SGHAT and FQNNGV. The V and J ends lost 8 bases and 3 bases respectively, with 8 bases between them. The CDR3 has 11 residues. CDR3: CASGPNYEQYF. For the CDR3, the DNA is TGTGCCAGCGGCCCCAACTACGAGCAGTACTTC.

The chain has TRBV6-2 or TRBV6-3 and TRBJ2-6; TRBD1 matches at 9 bases. Germline V gene lookup returns CDR1 MNHEY and CDR2 SVGEGT. Trimming removed 6 bases from V and 4 bases from J; junction bases left unmatched: 13. This CDR3 has 18 residues. CDR3 sequence reads: CASSGPGTGFSGANVLTF. Written as DNA, the CDR3 is TGTGCCAGCAGCGGACCCGGGACAGGGTTTTCCGGGGCCAACGTCCTGACTTTC.

This clone has a single count. This rearrangement joins TRBV6-4 to TRBJ1-2; 7 nucleotides match TRBD1. Trimming cost V 6 bases and J 8 bases; bases outside gene matches: 9. The germline V gene has CDR1 MRHNA and CDR2 SNTAGT. The length of the CDR3 is 13 residues. This chain's CDR3 is CASSPQGGGGYTF. CDR3 DNA sequence: TGTGCCAGCAGCCCCCAGGGGGGAGGCGGCTACACCTTC.

A word on this clone: The sample carries other DNA sequences with the same CDR3. The chain has TRBV28 and TRBJ2-7; perhaps TRBD1 as D (5 bases). This CDR3 contains 12 residues. Germline values: CDR1 MDHEN, CDR2 SYDVKM. The ends were cut back, 2 bases at V and 3 bases at J, with 5 bases in the middle. This CDR3 is CASSLQGYEQYF. CDR3 in DNA: TGTGCCAGCAGTTTACAGGGCTACGAGCAGTACTTC.

The genes are TRBV29-1 and TRBJ2-5; D uncertain. Looked up from germline, CDR1 is SQVTM and CDR2 is ANQGSEA. The CDR3 contains 12 residues. V was cut by 4 bases and J by 2 bases, with 8 bases left in between. The CDR3 here is CSVGHLQETQYF. The CDR3 nucleotides are TGCAGCGTTGGACACCTTCAAGAGACCCAGTACTTC.

The chain couples TRBV25-1 to TRBJ1-1, with D possibly TRBD1 on 5 matching bases. The CDR3 extends over 15 amino acids. The V end was cut by 1 base, the J end by 0 bases, with 9 bases between. In germline, CDR1 is MGHDK, CDR2 SYGVNS. The CDR3: CASSESAGLNTEAFF. The CDR3 DNA sequence: TGTGCCAGCAGTGAATCGGCAGGGTTGAACACTGAAGCTTTCTTT.

The chain is built from TRBV19 and TRBJ2-1, with TRBD2 identical over 10 bases. The CDR3 is made up of 15 amino acids. V was pared by 5 bases and J by 8 bases, with 9 bases of the junction left unmatched. CDR1 is LNHDA and CDR2 is SQIVND in the germline V gene (reference sequence). CDR3 sequence (DNA): TGTGCCAGTAGTGCCTCCATAGCGGGAGGAGATGAGCAGTTCTTC. Translated, it gives CASSASIAGGDEQFF.

The rearrangement joins TRBV2 to TRBJ1-5; D perhaps matches TRBD1 (5 bases). This CDR3 contains 14 residues. Trimming shortened V by 6 bases and J by 7 bases, and 16 bases separated the two germline ends. CDR1 is SNHLY and CDR2 is FYNNEI in the germline V gene. The CDR3 spells CASSQQGGAQPQHF. The DNA of the CDR3 is TGTGCCAGCAGCCAACAAGGAGGGGCCCAGCCCCAGCATTTT.

The chain uses TRBV28 and TRBJ1-5; 7 nucleotides match TRBD1. This CDR3 spans 16 amino acids. Germline lookup yields CDR1 MDHEN and CDR2 SYDVKM. V trimming: 5 bases; J trimming: 5 bases; junction bases outside the gene matches: 12. The CDR3 nucleotides are TGTGCCAGCAGTGACAGGGTAAGATTACGAGATCAGCCCCAGCATTTT. It translates to CASSDRVRLRDQPQHF.

V usage is TRBV7-9 and J usage is TRBJ2-5; 16 positions agree with TRBD2. V shed 6 bases and J 7 bases; nucleotides not matched to a gene: 8. The CDR3 has 16 residues. Germline CDR1 reads SEHNR; CDR2 reads FQNEAQ (reference sequence). Written as DNA, the CDR3 is TGTGCCAGCAGGCCGGGACTAGCGGGAGGGGTGGGGACCCAGTACTTC. Translated: CASRPGLAGGVGTQYF.

This clone has a single count. V and J are TRBV7-9 and TRBJ2-7; no reliable D call. The CDR3 sequence is 13 residues long. The V gene's germline CDR1 is SEHNR and CDR2 FQNEAQ (reference sequence). V was pared by 0 bases and J by 4 bases, with 7 bases between. The DNA for the CDR3 is TGTGCCAGCAGCTTAGCTCGAGAGTACGAGCAGTACTTC. This encodes CASSLAREYEQYF.

V gene TRBV4-1 combines with J gene TRBJ2-1; TRBD2 matches at 11 bases. The CDR3 has 17 residues. CDR1 MGHRA and CDR2 YSYEKL come from the germline V gene. V lost 0 bases and J lost 10; bases outside the gene matches: 11. CDR3: CASSQDLAGGIIREQFF. CDR3 bases: TGCGCCAGCAGCCAAGATCTAGCGGGGGGTATTATTCGGGAGCAGTTCTTC.

The chain has TRBV4-1 and TRBJ2-3; possible D gene TRBD2, 5 bases. The V end was cut by 4 bases, the J end by 6 bases, with 17 bases between. This CDR3 has 15 amino acids. Germline-derived CDR1 and CDR2 are MGHRA and YSYEKL. The CDR3, as DNA: TGCGCCAGCAGCCTAAGCCCCGGGAAATCCGATACGCAGTATTTT. Translation gives CASSLSPGKSDTQYF.

The rearrangement joins TRBV6-1 to TRBJ1-5; possible D gene TRBD1, 6 bases. This CDR3 is 17 amino acids long. Trimming took 4 bases from V and 0 from J, leaving 16 bases between them. Germline values: CDR1 MNHNS, CDR2 SASEGT. The CDR3 protein is CASSVTWTVNSNQPQHF. The CDR3, as DNA: TGTGCCAGCAGTGTTACATGGACAGTTAATAGCAATCAGCCCCAGCATTTT.

The chain is built from TRBV9 and TRBJ1-5; TRBD1 matches at 7 bases. The J segment lost 6 bases and the V segment lost 3 bases, leaving 9 bases of the junction unmatched. Germline V gene lookup returns CDR1 SGDLS and CDR2 YYNGEE. This CDR3 spans 15 amino acids. In DNA, the CDR3 is TGTGCCAGCAGCGAGCTAGGGGGCGCAGGTCAGCCCCAGCATTTT. Its protein product is CASSELGGAGQPQHF.

This chain links TRBV25-1 with TRBJ1-1; perhaps TRBD1 as D (6 bases). CDR3 length: 15 residues. Germline CDR1 reads MGHDK; CDR2 reads SYGVNS. Trimming removed 6 bases at V and 3 bases at J, with 17 bases between. CDR3 sequence reads: CASSDTRGGDTEAFF. In DNA form, the CDR3 reads TGTGCCAGCAGCGACACGAGGGGGGGGGACACTGAAGCTTTCTTT. Filled out from reference TRBV25-1 and TRBJ1-1, the complete variable domain reads EADIYQTPRYLVIGTGKKITLECSQTMGHDKMYWYQQDPGMELHLIHYSYGVNSTEKGDLSSESTVSRIRTEHFPLTLESARPSHTSQYLCASSDTRGGDTEAFFGQGTRLTVV.

The chain couples TRBV30 to TRBJ2-1; 7 bases align to TRBD2. The germline CDR1 and CDR2 sequences are GTSNPN and SVGIG (reference sequence). CDR3 size: 17 residues. J was trimmed by 4 bases and V by 2 bases; bases with no gene match: 14. The CDR3 loop reads CAWSKRDNSGRYNEQFF. The CDR3 DNA reads TGTGCCTGGAGTAAGAGGGATAATAGCGGGCGATACAATGAGCAGTTCTTC.

The V and J genes are TRBV19 and TRBJ2-7; the D gene is possibly TRBD2 (6 bases). The CDR3 runs to 15 residues. In germline, CDR1 is LNHDA, CDR2 SQIVND (reference sequence). V dropped 5 bases and J dropped 2 bases, with 16 bases sitting between them. This chain's CDR3 is CASSPRLVWAYEQYF. In DNA form, the CDR3 reads TGTGCCAGTAGTCCGAGACTAGTTTGGGCCTACGAGCAGTACTTC.

The chain uses TRBV18 and TRBJ2-7, with TRBD2 as a possible D gene (6 bases). V was shortened by 4 bases and J by 1 base, with 11 bases between the two germline ends. The CDR3 consists of 14 residues. CDR1 and CDR2 (germline): KGHSH, LQKENI. The CDR3 DNA is TGTGCCAGCTCACTCCCGGGGACTTCCTACGAGCAGTACTTC. It codes for CASSLPGTSYEQYF.

In DNA, the CDR3 is TGTGCCAGCAGTTACTCGACAGGGTTCTATGGCTACACCTTC. It specifies CASSYSTGFYGYTF. The chain couples TRBV6-5 to TRBJ1-2; the match to TRBD1 covers 7 bases. Germline V gene sequence: CDR1 MNHEY, CDR2 SVGAGI. This CDR3 is 14 amino acids long. V shed 0 bases and J 4 bases; nucleotides not matched to a gene: 2.

This clone was seen just once. The rearrangement links TRBV18 to TRBJ2-7; 13 bases are a match to TRBD2. J was trimmed by 3 bases and V by 4 bases; bases with no gene match: 6. The CDR3 extends over 16 amino acids. The germline CDR1 and CDR2 sequences are KGHSH and LQKENI. The CDR3 loop is CASSLGRTSGGYEQYF. Written as DNA, the CDR3 is TGTGCCAGCTCACTAGGAAGGACTAGCGGGGGCTACGAGCAGTACTTC.

The chain recombines TRBV7-3 with TRBJ1-2; D not resolved. The length of the CDR3 is 15 residues. Per the germline V gene, CDR1 is SGHTA and CDR2 is FQGTGA. The ends were cut back, 5 bases at V and 3 bases at J, with 16 bases in the middle. This CDR3 is CASSAEPGGYYGYTF. The CDR3 nucleotides read TGTGCCAGCAGCGCCGAACCGGGAGGTTACTATGGCTACACCTTC.

This chain uses TRBV24-1 with TRBJ2-6; a weak D match, TRBD1 (5 bases). V was cut by 7 bases and J by 0 bases, with 21 bases left in between. CDR1 and CDR2 (germline): KGHDR, SFDVKD. This CDR3 is built from 19 residues. The DNA of the CDR3 is TGTGCCACCAGACACGGACAATGGTTACAGTCCTCTGGGGCCAACGTCCTGACTTTC. Translating gives CATRHGQWLQSSGANVLTF.